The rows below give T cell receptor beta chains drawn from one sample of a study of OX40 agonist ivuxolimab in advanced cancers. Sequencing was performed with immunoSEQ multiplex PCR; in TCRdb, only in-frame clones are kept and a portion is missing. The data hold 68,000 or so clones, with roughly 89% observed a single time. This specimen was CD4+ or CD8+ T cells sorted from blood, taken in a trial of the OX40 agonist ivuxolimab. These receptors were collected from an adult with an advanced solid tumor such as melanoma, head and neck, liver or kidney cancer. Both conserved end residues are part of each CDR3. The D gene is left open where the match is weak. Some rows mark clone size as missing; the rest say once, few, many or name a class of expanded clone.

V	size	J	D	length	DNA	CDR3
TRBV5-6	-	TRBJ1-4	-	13	TGTGCCAGCAGCTTGGCAGGTGATGAAAAACTGTTTTTT	CASSLAGDEKLFF
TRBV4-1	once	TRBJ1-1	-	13	TGCGCCAGCAGCCAAGATCCGGGAAAAATAGCTTTCTTT	CASSQDPGKIAFF
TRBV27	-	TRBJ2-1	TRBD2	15	TGTGCCAGCACCGGGACTAGCGGGGGGTACAATGAGCAGTTCTTC	CASTGTSGGYNEQFF
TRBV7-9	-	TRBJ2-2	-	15	TGTGCCAGCACCCGGGGACTCCCTAACACCGGGGAGCTGTTTTTT	CASTRGLPNTGELFF
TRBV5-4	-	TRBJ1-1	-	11	TGTTGCTCAGGGGAGAACACTGAAGCTTTCTTT	CCSGENTEAFF
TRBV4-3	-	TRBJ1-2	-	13	TGCGCCAGCAGCCGAACAGGCAACTATGGCTACACCTTC	CASSRTGNYGYTF
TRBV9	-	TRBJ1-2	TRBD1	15	TGTGCCAGCAGCTCCCGACAGGGGAGACTATATGGCTACACCTTC	CASSSRQGRLYGYTF
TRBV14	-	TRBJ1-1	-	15	TGTGCCAGCAGCCAAGATAGAGGGATGAGCACTGAAGCTTTCTTT	CASSQDRGMSTEAFF
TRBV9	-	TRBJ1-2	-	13	TGTGCCAGCAGCGTAGGTGCAGGCGGTGGCTACACCTTC	CASSVGAGGGYTF
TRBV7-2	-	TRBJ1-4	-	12	TGTGCCAGCGGTACAACTAATGAAAAACTGTTTTTT	CASGTTNEKLFF
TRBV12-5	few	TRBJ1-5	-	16	TGTGCTAGTGGTTTGGGCGAAGCCTCTATTTATCAGCCCCAGCATTTT	CASGLGEASIYQPQHF
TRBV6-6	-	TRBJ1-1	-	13	TGTGCCAGCACCTACCAGGGGAGGGCTGAAGCTTTCTTT	CASTYQGRAEAFF
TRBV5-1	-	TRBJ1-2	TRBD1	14	TGCGCCAGCAGCGAACGACAGGGTGGCTATGGCTACACCTTC	CASSERQGGYGYTF
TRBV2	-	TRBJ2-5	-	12	TGTGCCAGTAGGGTTGCCGGGGAGACCCAGTACTTC	CASRVAGETQYF
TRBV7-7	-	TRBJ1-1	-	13	TGTGCTAGCAGCTTATCGGAATACACTGAAGCTTTCTTT	CASSLSEYTEAFF
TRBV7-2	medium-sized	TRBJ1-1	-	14	TGTGCCAGCAGCGTCCAGGGTGGGGACACTGAAGCTTTCTTT	CASSVQGGDTEAFF
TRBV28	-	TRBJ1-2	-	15	TGTGCCAGCTGCCGTGACCTCAGGGTTCCCTATGGCTACACCTTC	CASCRDLRVPYGYTF
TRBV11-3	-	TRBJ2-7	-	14	TGTGCCAGCAGCTCCCTGGCGGGGGCGCGCGAGCAGTACTTC	CASSSLAGAREQYF
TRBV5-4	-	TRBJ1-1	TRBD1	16	TGTGCCAGCAGCCGTCCCGGGACAGTGTCGGGGACTGAAGCTTTCTTT	CASSRPGTVSGTEAFF
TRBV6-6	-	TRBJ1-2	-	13	TGTGCCAGCAGCCTCCCAGGGGAGTATGGCTACACCTTC	CASSLPGEYGYTF
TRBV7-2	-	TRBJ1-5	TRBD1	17	TGTGCCAGCAGCTTCTTCGGCGGACAGGGGTCGGGCCAGCCCCAGCATTTT	CASSFFGGQGSGQPQHF
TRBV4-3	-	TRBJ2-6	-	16	TGCGCCAGCAGCCAGGGTACAGGGTCCGGGGCCAACGTCCTGACTTTC	CASSQGTGSGANVLTF
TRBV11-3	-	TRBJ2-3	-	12	TGTGCCAGCAGCATCGGCGGGGATACGCAGTATTTT	CASSIGGDTQYF
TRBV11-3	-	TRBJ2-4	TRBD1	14	TGTGCCAGCAGCTTCGGGACAGTCAAAAACATTCAGTACTTC	CASSFGTVKNIQYF
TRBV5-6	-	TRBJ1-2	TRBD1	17	TGTGCCAGCAGCTATAAGGTAACCGGGACAGGGCACTATGGCTACACCTTC	CASSYKVTGTGHYGYTF
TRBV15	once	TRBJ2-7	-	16	TGTGCCACCAGCAGAGATTCCACTCGAGGGGTTAACGAGCAGTACTTC	CATSRDSTRGVNEQYF
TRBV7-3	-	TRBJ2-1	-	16	TGTGCCAGCAGCTTAACGTATCAGGGGGGATACAATGAGCAGTTCTTC	CASSLTYQGGYNEQFF
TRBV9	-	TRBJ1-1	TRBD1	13	TGTGCCAGCAGCGTAGACAGGGGGGCTGAAGCTTTCTTT	CASSVDRGAEAFF
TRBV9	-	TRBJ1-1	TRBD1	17	TGTGCCAGCAGCGAGGGACAGGGACTTTGGGAGGGCACTGAAGCTTTCTTT	CASSEGQGLWEGTEAFF
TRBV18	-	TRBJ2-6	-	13	TGTGCCAGCTCGGGCTCTGGGGCCAACGTCCTGACTTTC	CASSGSGANVLTF
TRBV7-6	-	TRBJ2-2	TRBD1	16	TGTGCCAGCAGCTTTGGGACAGGGGGTAACACCGGGGAGCTGTTTTTT	CASSFGTGGNTGELFF
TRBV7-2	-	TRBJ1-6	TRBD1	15	TGTGCCAGCAACCCAAGCGGGACAGGGGGCTCACCCCTCCACTTT	CASNPSGTGGSPLHF
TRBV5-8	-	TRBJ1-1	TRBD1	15	TGTGCCAGCAGCTTGTCTGGGACAGGGTGGTCTGAAGCTTTCTTT	CASSLSGTGWSEAFF
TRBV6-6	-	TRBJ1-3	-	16	TGTGCCAGCACCGTAGGGGCCCAGAAATCTGGAAACACCATATATTTT	CASTVGAQKSGNTIYF
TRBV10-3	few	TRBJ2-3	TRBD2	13	TGTGCCATCAGTGAAGGAGGGAGGGACACGCAGTATTTT	CAISEGGRDTQYF
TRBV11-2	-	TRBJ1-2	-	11	TGTGCCAGCAGCTGGGAATATGGCTACACCTTC	CASSWEYGYTF
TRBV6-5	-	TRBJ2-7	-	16	TGTGCCAGCAGTTACCGGGGACGGACGAACATGAGGGAGCAGTACTTC	CASSYRGRTNMREQYF
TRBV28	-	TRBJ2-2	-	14	TGTGCCAGCAGTTTAAGGGGGGACACCGGGGAGCTGTTTTTT	CASSLRGDTGELFF
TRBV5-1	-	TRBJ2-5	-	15	TGCGCCACCACCGTAGGACAAGGGCCGCAAGAGACCCAGTACTTC	CATTVGQGPQETQYF
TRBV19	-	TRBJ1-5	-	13	TGTGCCAGTAAATCCCCGGGATGGGGGCCCCAGCATTTT	CASKSPGWGPQHF
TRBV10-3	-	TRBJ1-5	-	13	TGTGCCTCCAACTCTAGACCCAATCAGCCCCAGCATTTT	CASNSRPNQPQHF
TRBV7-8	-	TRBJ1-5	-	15	TGTGCCAGCAGCTTTAGCGTAGACTTAAATCAGCCCCAGCATTTT	CASSFSVDLNQPQHF
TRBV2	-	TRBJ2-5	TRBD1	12	TGTGCCAGCGAAAGGGGGCGGGAGACCCAGTACTTC	CASERGRETQYF
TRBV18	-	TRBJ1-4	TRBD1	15	TGTGCCAGCTCACCGGAAGGGGGCAGAAATGAAAAACTGTTTTTT	CASSPEGGRNEKLFF
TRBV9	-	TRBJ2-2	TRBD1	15	TGTGCCAGCGGCGGGACAGGGGTAAACACCGGGGAGCTGTTTTTT	CASGGTGVNTGELFF